The clone carrying this T cell receptor (beta chain) was detected once. The data originate from a study of blood T cell repertoires in COVID-19. Authors' data handling: Amplifying reference gene primers gave estimates of nucleated cell counts. Repertoires were generated with immunoSEQ multiplex PCR, while TCRdb's copy carries only in-frame clones and drops some. That table is the source of V, J and clone size, and D and trimming were worked out from the DNA. The data hold roughly 250,000 clones, with about 91% observed a single time. This CDR3 is built from 11 residues. Germline V CDR1 and CDR2: DFQATT, SNEGSKA (reference sequence). Trimming pared 4 bases from V and 3 bases from J, leaving 4 bases between.

The sequence was collected from a person aged 18 to 35 with COVID-19, enrolled during active disease. Sequencing was carried out using peripheral blood. The rearrangement uses TRBV20-1 and TRBJ2-1; D uncertain. This CDR3 is CSANFYNEQFF. CDR3 DNA: TGCAGTGCTAACTTCTACAATGAGCAGTTCTTC.